This T cell receptor beta chain was recovered during a study of T cell responses to AZD1222 COVID-19 vaccine. Here immunoSEQ multiplex PCR was the method, and the copy in TCRdb shows in-frame clones only, minus some. The repertoire includes approximately 150,000 clones, 90% of them detected once, and about 5.9% sits in the top ten. This CDR3 comprises 15 residues. Germline V gene data show CDR1 as LGHNA and CDR2 as YSLEER. V lost 4 bases, J lost 2 bases, and 15 bases lay in between. The chain employs TRBV4-3 and TRBJ2-7, with a weak D call TRBD2 (6 bases). The sample in question was peripheral blood, obtained 28 days after the second AZD1222 dose. The sequence was collected from an adult who received the AZD1222 COVID-19 vaccine. The CDR3 DNA is TGCGCCAGCAGCCCCTTGACCGGGGAGGCCTACGAGCAGTACTTC. It translates to CASSPLTGEAYEQYF.